This T cell receptor (beta chain) was identified in a study of identifying expanded T cells in peripheral blood. Regarding the study as a whole: Variance in clone template counts between approximately two-week samples significantly increased with total template count across all healthy donors.

The protocol was immunoSEQ multiplex PCR, while the TCRdb copy is restricted to in-frame clones and leaves out a portion. This table has about 81,000 clones, 84% appearing once. The V gene's germline CDR1 is SEHNR and CDR2 FQNEAQ (reference sequence). The V end lost 5 bases, the J end lost 4 bases, and 11 bases lay between the germline ends. The CDR3 runs 13 residues. As concerns this clone: What it binds is not known.

The chain carries TRBV7-9 and TRBJ1-1; TRBD1 is a possible D gene (6 bases). Material for sequencing was blood. The TCR sequence derives from a person aged 18 to 70 in good health. The CDR3 loop is CASSPSGATEAFF. CDR3 nucleotide sequence: TGTGCCAGCAGCCCCTCAGGGGCCACTGAAGCTTTCTTT.